This TCR beta chain was captured by sequencing in a study of a mutant IDH1 vaccine in newly diagnosed glioma. Study-wide background: Patients got their first vaccination 4-6 weeks after radiotherapy alone, or with temozolomide cycles.

The method was immunoSEQ multiplex PCR; TCRdb's version includes in-frame clones alone and lacks a portion of them. This sample has just under 80,000 clones, with over 75% found just once. Time point: week 5, during vaccination. Vaccine doses each comprised 300 ug of mutant IDH1 20-mer peptide, with topical imiquimod. Astrocytomas found in donors were new, WHO grade 3 or 4, IDH1-mutant and ATRX-lost. Comments on this clone: Antigen specificity is unknown.

The sequence came from a woman in her 50s with glioma. The sequencing here drew on PBMCs, taken from a glioma patient whose treatment included an IDH1 peptide vaccine.

The CDR3 sequence is CASSPLRPEVVGNTIYF. As DNA, the CDR3 is TGTGCCAGCTCACCATTGAGGCCCGAAGTGGTTGGAAACACCATATATTTT. The rearrangement joins TRBV18 to TRBJ1-3; no clear D. Germline CDR1 KGHSH, CDR2 LQKENI. Trimming left V 2 bases short and J 3 bases short, with 17 bases between. This CDR3 comprises 17 residues. Full variable domain (outside the CDR3, taken from reference TRBV18 and TRBJ1-3): NAGVMQNPRHLVRRRGQEARLRCSPMKGHSHVYWYRQLPEEGLKFMVYLQKENIIDESGMPKERFSAEFPKEGPSILRIQQVVRGDSAAYFCASSPLRPEVVGNTIYFGEGSWLTVV.